This is a list of T cell receptor beta chains from one sample in a study of blood T cell repertoires in COVID-19. Sequenced by immunoSEQ multiplex PCR; TCRdb stores in-frame clones only, minus some. The sample carries about 270,000 clones, approximately 86% recorded once. Specimen: peripheral blood. All receptors come from a man aged 35 to 55 with active or convalescent COVID-19. Each CDR3 is given with its conserved first and last residue. A D gene is named only where the DNA matches it firmly. A clone size is listed for some rows: how often the clone was seen (once, few, many), or a class if it is expanded.

d_gene	abundance	v_gene	j_gene	CDR3aa	CDR3nt
.	.	TRBV5-1	TRBJ1-4	CASSTYPTANEKLFF	TGCGCCAGCAGCACCTACCCCACCGCTAATGAAAAACTGTTTTTT
TRBD2	.	TRBV6-2/TRBV6-3	TRBJ2-1	CASSYSPAGGSTAYNEQFF	TGTGCCAGCAGTTACTCGCCAGCGGGAGGATCTACCGCATACAATGAGCAGTTCTTC
.	.	TRBV7-2	TRBJ2-1	CASSLVAQGGQFEQFF	TGTGCCAGCAGCCTAGTGGCGCAGGGGGGTCAATTTGAGCAGTTCTTC
.	.	TRBV10-2	TRBJ1-1	CASSESTLNTEAFF	TGCGCCAGCAGTGAGTCGACTCTGAACACTGAAGCTTTCTTT
.	.	TRBV3-1/TRBV3-2	TRBJ1-2	CATKKGYGYTF	TGTGCCACCAAGAAGGGGTATGGCTACACCTTC
.	.	TRBV5-5	TRBJ1-3	CASSSITARGNTIYF	TGTGCCAGCAGCTCTATTACTGCGCGGGGAAACACCATATATTTT
TRBD2	.	TRBV7-8	TRBJ2-1	CASSWGLAGSSYNEQFF	TGTGCCAGCAGCTGGGGACTAGCGGGCAGCTCCTACAATGAGCAGTTCTTC
.	.	TRBV9	TRBJ2-3	CASSGGGGAGDTQYF	TGTGCCAGCAGCGGCGGAGGGGGCGCGGGAGATACGCAGTATTTT
TRBD2	once	TRBV11-3	TRBJ2-2	CASSTASSGSTGELFF	TGTGCCAGCAGCACTGCGTCTAGCGGGAGCACCGGGGAGCTGTTTTTT
TRBD2	once	TRBV10-3	TRBJ2-1	CAISDIGAGGPYNEQFF	TGTGCCATCAGTGACATCGGGGCGGGGGGGCCCTACAATGAGCAGTTCTTC
TRBD2	.	TRBV4-1	TRBJ2-3	CASSQLFGRGTDTQYF	TGCGCCAGCAGCCAACTCTTCGGGAGGGGCACAGATACGCAGTATTTT
.	.	TRBV6-1	TRBJ2-7	CASSDGGVEQYF	TGTGCCAGCAGTGACGGCGGGGTCGAGCAGTACTTC
TRBD1	.	TRBV5-4	TRBJ1-2	CASSSGTGNYGYTF	TGTGCCAGCAGCTCCGGGACAGGGAACTATGGCTACACCTTC
TRBD2	.	TRBV9	TRBJ2-2	CASSPGLAGGAGELFF	TGTGCCAGCAGCCCAGGACTAGCGGGAGGAGCCGGGGAGCTGTTTTTT